This is a list of T cell receptor beta chains from one sample in a study of CD8 T cells in ankylosing spondylitis. TCRdb redid the calling of the 5' RACE reads with MiXCR, one entry per CDR3 protein. Of about 800,000 distinct CDR3 sequences in the sample, approximately 12% were seen once. Sequenced material: blood, either unsorted or a sorted T cell fraction (not recorded which). The receptor source for this set is a male donor with ankylosing spondylitis. Each CDR3 is given with its conserved first and last residue. A D gene is named only where the DNA matches it firmly. Clone size appears in some rows only: once, few, many, or a class for an expanded clone.

- | - | TRBJ2-7 | TRBV7-2 | TGTGCCAGCAGCTTAGTGCAGGGAGATTACGAGCAGTACTTC | CASSLVQGDYEQYF
- | - | TRBJ2-1 | TRBV6-2/TRBV6-3 | TGTGCCAGCAGTTACTCGTCAGCCTACAATGAGCAGTTCTTC | CASSYSSAYNEQFF
few | - | TRBJ2-1 | TRBV20-1 | TGCAGTGCTAGCGCCGGATCCTACAATGAGCAGTTCTTC | CSASAGSYNEQFF
few | - | TRBJ1-5 | TRBV4-2 | TGTGCCAGCAGCCAAGATCCAGGCAGCCGGCAGCCCCAGCATTTT | CASSQDPGSRQPQHF
few | - | TRBJ2-3 | TRBV10-3 | TGTGCCATCAGTGAGGACCACCCTAGCACAGATACGCAGTATTTT | CAISEDHPSTDTQYF
- | - | TRBJ2-6 | TRBV25-1 | TGTGCCAGCAGTGGATCAGGGCCTGGGGCCAACGTCCTGACTTTC | CASSGSGPGANVLTF
few | - | TRBJ1-4 | TRBV7-2 | TGTGCCAGCACCAGAGGAGTGAATGAAAAACTGTTTTTT | CASTRGVNEKLFF
- | - | TRBJ2-3 | TRBV15 | TGTGCCACCAGTCGTGGAGGTTCGTCTAGCACAGATACGCAGTATTTT | CATSRGGSSSTDTQYF
few | - | TRBJ2-3 | TRBV20-1 | TGCAGTGCTAGAGGTATAGGGGGCACAGATACGCAGTATTTT | CSARGIGGTDTQYF
few | TRBD2 | TRBJ2-2 | TRBV5-1 | TGCGCCAGCAGCGGGGGGGACTACAAGACCGGGGAGCTGTTTTTT | CASSGGDYKTGELFF
- | - | TRBJ2-7 | TRBV20-1 | TGCAGTAGCGGGTCGGGACATGACGAGCAGTACTTC | CSSGSGHDEQYF
few | - | TRBJ2-1 | TRBV28 | TGTGCCAGCCCACCGTCGTCGGCCGGGACCGATCTGAAGAATGAGCAGTTCTTC | CASPPSSAGTDLKNEQFF
- | - | TRBJ1-2 | TRBV12-3/TRBV12-4 | TGTGCCAGCAGTTGGGGCGGTCGTGGCTACACCTTC | CASSWGGRGYTF
many | - | TRBJ2-2 | TRBV29-1 | TGCAGCGTTGGGCGGGGAAGAACCGGGGAGCTGTTTTTT | CSVGRGRTGELFF
few | - | TRBJ1-4 | TRBV20-1 | TGCAGTGCTATACCAGGGTCCACTAATGAAAAACTGTTTTTT | CSAIPGSTNEKLFF
many | TRBD2 | TRBJ2-7 | TRBV12-3/TRBV12-4 | TGTGCCAGCAGTTGGAGCGGGAGGTCCTACGAGCAGTACTTC | CASSWSGRSYEQYF
- | - | TRBJ2-3 | TRBV9 | TGTGCCAGCAGCGTAGACCAATTCACAGATACGCAGTATTTT | CASSVDQFTDTQYF
- | - | TRBJ2-7 | TRBV5-1 | TGCGCCAGCAGCTTGGTAGTGGACAGCCTCTACGAGCAGTACTTC | CASSLVVDSLYEQYF
- | TRBD2 | TRBJ2-5 | TRBV12-3/TRBV12-4 | TGTGCCATCTGTTTAGCCTCTTGGGGACTAGCTATGGGTAAAGAGACCCAGTACTTC | CAICLASWGLAMGKETQYF
few | - | TRBJ2-1 | TRBV2 | TGTGCCAGCACCGTGGACGCATCGAACTACAATGAGCAGTTCTTC | CASTVDASNYNEQFF
few | - | TRBJ2-5 | TRBV7-2 | TGTGCCAGCAGCTTACTCGTTATCGGCTGGGGAGAGACCCAGTACTTC | CASSLLVIGWGETQYF
few | - | TRBJ1-2 | TRBV9 | TGTGCCAGCAGCGTCGACTACAGGGAAGGATATGGCTACACCTTC | CASSVDYREGYGYTF
few | - | TRBJ2-4 | TRBV10-3 | TGTGCCATCAGTGAGGAGGGGGGCCTTACGGGAAACATTCAGTACTTC | CAISEEGGLTGNIQYF
- | TRBD1 | TRBJ1-5 | TRBV20-1 | TGCAGTGCCGGGACAGTCGGTCAGCCCCAGCATTTT | CSAGTVGQPQHF
- | - | TRBJ1-2 | TRBV20-1 | TGCAGTGCTCCCCTCGACGGCGAGAGTTTTGGCTACACCTTC | CSAPLDGESFGYTF
- | - | TRBJ1-1 | TRBV10-2 | TGCGCCAGCAGTGAGCGGGGGAGGGGGGACACTGAAGCTTTCTTT | CASSERGRGDTEAFF